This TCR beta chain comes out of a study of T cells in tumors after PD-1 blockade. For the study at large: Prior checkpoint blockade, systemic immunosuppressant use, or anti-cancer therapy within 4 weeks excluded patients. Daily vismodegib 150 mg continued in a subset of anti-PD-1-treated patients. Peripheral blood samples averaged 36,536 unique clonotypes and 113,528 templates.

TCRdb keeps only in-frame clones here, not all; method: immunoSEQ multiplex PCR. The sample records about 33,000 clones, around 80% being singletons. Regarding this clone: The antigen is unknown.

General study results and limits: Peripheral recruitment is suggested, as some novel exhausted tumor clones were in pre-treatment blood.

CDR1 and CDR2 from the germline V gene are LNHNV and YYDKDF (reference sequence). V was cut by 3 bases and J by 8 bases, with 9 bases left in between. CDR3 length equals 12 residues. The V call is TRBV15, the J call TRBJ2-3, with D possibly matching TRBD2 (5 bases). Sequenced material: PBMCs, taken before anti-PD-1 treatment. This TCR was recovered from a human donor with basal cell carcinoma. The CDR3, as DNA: TGTGCCACCAGCAGCAGCGGTGGTACGCAGTATTTT. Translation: CATSSSGGTQYF.